Shown below are 7 T cell receptor beta chains from a single sample sequenced in a study of blood T cell repertoires in COVID-19. The protocol was immunoSEQ multiplex PCR, while the TCRdb copy is restricted to in-frame clones and leaves out a portion. The sample lists more than 75,000 clones; 86% were seen once. Sequencing was performed on peripheral blood. The receptors stem from a man older than 75 with active or convalescent COVID-19.

V usage is TRBV7-9 and J usage is TRBJ2-6; TRBD2 matches 7 bases. V was clipped by 3 bases and J by 0 bases; unmatched bases: 5. The CDR3 length is 17 residues. Germline V gene data show CDR1 as SEHNR and CDR2 as FQNEAQ (reference sequence). CDR3 protein: CASSFLAGRSGANVLTF. CDR3 in DNA: TGTGCCAGCAGCTTCTTAGCGGGCCGCTCTGGGGCCAACGTCCTGACTTTC. Full variable domain (outside the CDR3, taken from reference TRBV7-9 and TRBJ2-6): DTGVSQNPRHKITKRGQNVTFRCDPISEHNRLYWYRQTLGQGPEFLTYFQNEAQLEKSRLLSDRFSAERPKGSFSTLEIQRTEQGDSAMYLCASSFLAGRSGANVLTFGAGSRLTVL.

The chain uses TRBV19 and TRBJ1-1; 9 nucleotides align to TRBD1. The CDR3 extends over 14 amino acids. Germline-derived CDR1 and CDR2 are LNHDA and SQIVND (reference sequence). The V segment lost 9 bases and the J segment 6 bases; nucleotides outside the gene matches: 11. Written as DNA, the CDR3 is TGTGCCAGCGGTCCGGGACAGGGAAGGGCTGAAGCTTTCTTT. This gives the protein CASGPGQGRAEAFF.

This chain joins TRBV4-3 and TRBJ2-3; the match to TRBD2 covers 10 bases. Trimming at V came to 4 bases and at J to 3 bases, leaving 4 bases not matched to a gene. Germline lookup yields CDR1 LGHNA and CDR2 YSLEER. This CDR3 comprises 15 residues. The CDR3 DNA sequence: TGCGCCAGCAGCCCACTAGCGGGAAGAACAGATACGCAGTATTTT. Protein sequence: CASSPLAGRTDTQYF.

V usage is TRBV5-1 and J usage is TRBJ2-7, with a possible D match to TRBD1 (7 bases). The V gene's germline CDR1 is SGHRS and CDR2 YFSETQ. The CDR3 consists of 15 residues. V dropped 4 bases and J dropped 6 bases, with 20 bases sitting between them. The CDR3 protein is CASSPDQGGRGEQYF. The CDR3 DNA reads as TGCGCCAGCAGCCCGGACCAGGGGGGCAGAGGCGAGCAGTACTTC. The variable domain in full, completed from reference TRBV5-1 and TRBJ2-7, reads KAGVTQTPRYLIKTRGQQVTLSCSPISGHRSVSWYQQTPGQGLQFLFEYFSETQRNKGNFPGRFSGRQFSNSRSEMNVSTLELGDSALYLCASSPDQGGRGEQYFGPGTRLTVT.

The chain recombines TRBV15 with TRBJ2-7, with D perhaps TRBD1 (7 bases). The germline V gene encodes CDR1 LNHNV and CDR2 YYDKDF (reference sequence). This CDR3 has 16 residues. V shed 6 bases and J shed 0 bases, with 18 bases lying between them. This chain's CDR3 is CATSTLGGQFSYEQYF. CDR3 DNA sequence: TGTGCCACCAGTACCCTGGGGGGACAGTTCTCCTACGAGCAGTACTTC.

The CDR3 loop is CASSPPGGWGTEAFF. For the CDR3, the DNA is TGTGCCAGCTCACCACCGGGAGGGTGGGGGACTGAAGCTTTCTTT. V usage is TRBV18 and J usage is TRBJ1-1; D might be TRBD1 (5 bases). Germline CDR1 KGHSH, CDR2 LQKENI. V lost 0 bases and J lost 5, with 13 bases in between. The CDR3 has 15 amino acids.

This chain uses TRBV9 with TRBJ1-2, with D unresolved. There are 13 residues in the CDR3. Germline values: CDR1 SGDLS, CDR2 YYNGEE. V was pared by 3 bases and J by 8 bases, with 14 bases between. CDR3 sequence: CASSGGPTGGYTF. In DNA, the CDR3 is TGTGCCAGCAGCGGCGGTCCAACGGGAGGCTACACCTTC.